A selection of T cell receptor beta chains follows, all from one sample in a study of blood T cell repertoires in COVID-19. Clones were read by immunoSEQ multiplex PCR, and TCRdb kept only the in-frame ones, dropping some. This table has tens of thousands of clones, about nine tenths appearing once. Sequenced material: peripheral blood. Source of these receptors: a man aged 60-69 years with acute or convalescent COVID-19. Both conserved end residues are part of each CDR3. A D gene is named only where the DNA matches it firmly. Clone size is stated in some rows and not others, as once, few, many or a class when expanded.

j_call d_call v_call clone_size cdr3_aa cdr3_nt
TRBJ2-7 TRBD1 TRBV5-1 - CASSWATGEYEQYF TGCGCCAGCAGCTGGGCGACAGGGGAATACGAGCAGTACTTC
TRBJ1-1 TRBD1 TRBV30 - CAWSTKAGTGDTEAFF TGTGCCTGGAGTACAAAAGCCGGGACAGGGGACACTGAAGCTTTCTTT
TRBJ1-3 - TRBV18 - CASSPPGGNSGNTIYF TGTGCCAGCTCACCACCGGGGGGTAATTCTGGAAACACCATATATTTT
TRBJ1-1 - TRBV24-1 - CATSDHQTVTEAFF TGTGCCACCAGTGACCACCAGACAGTCACTGAAGCTTTCTTT
TRBJ1-5 - TRBV5-1 - CASSLQGGSNQPQHF TGCGCCAGCAGCTTACAGGGAGGGAGCAATCAGCCCCAGCATTTT
TRBJ1-1 - TRBV18 once CASSTGSITEAFF TGTGCCAGCTCAACGGGATCCATCACTGAAGCTTTCTTT
TRBJ2-3 TRBD1 TRBV10-3 - CAISETTGHRSTDTQYF TGTGCCATCAGTGAGACGACAGGGCACCGAAGCACAGATACGCAGTATTTT
TRBJ2-1 TRBD2 TRBV5-4 once CASSNIAGAYNEQFF TGTGCCAGCAGCAACATAGCGGGGGCCTACAATGAGCAGTTCTTC
TRBJ2-5 TRBD1 TRBV24-1 - CATSARPPRQGGGETQYF TGTGCCACCAGTGCCCGGCCCCCTCGACAGGGTGGTGGCGAGACCCAGTACTTC
TRBJ1-1 TRBD1 TRBV12-5 - CASGFRGHTEAFF TGTGCTAGTGGTTTCAGGGGGCACACTGAAGCTTTCTTT
TRBJ2-7 - TRBV10-3 - CAITDRGTTYEQYF TGTGCCATCACCGATAGGGGGACTACCTACGAGCAGTACTTC
TRBJ1-2 TRBD1 TRBV7-2 - CASSLAQGQGGNYGYTF TGTGCCAGCAGCTTAGCTCAGGGACAGGGAGGAAACTATGGCTACACCTTC
TRBJ2-5 TRBD1 TRBV6-4 once CASKHRGPGVDSQETQYF TGTGCCAGCAAACACAGGGGACCGGGTGTTGATTCCCAAGAGACCCAGTACTTC
TRBJ2-1 TRBD1 TRBV10-3 - CATGQGSYNEQFF TGTGCCACGGGACAGGGCTCCTACAATGAGCAGTTCTTC
TRBJ1-1 - TRBV6-5 - CASTPAGLDTEAFF TGTGCCAGCACCCCCGCGGGTTTGGACACTGAAGCTTTCTTT
TRBJ2-5 - TRBV9 - CASSALGREEETQYF TGTGCCAGCAGCGCCCTGGGCAGGGAGGAAGAGACCCAGTACTTC
TRBJ1-4 - TRBV25-1 - CASSPGMTNEKLFF TGTGCCAGCAGCCCAGGGATGACTAATGAAAAACTGTTTTTT
TRBJ1-6 TRBD1 TRBV27 - CASREGTDNSPLHF TGTGCCAGCAGGGAAGGGACAGATAATTCACCCCTCCACTTT
TRBJ1-4 TRBD1 TRBV5-4 once CASSLSPTGTGDEKLFF TGTGCCAGCAGCCTGTCCCCCACCGGGACAGGGGATGAAAAACTGTTTTTT
TRBJ1-3 TRBD1 TRBV5-4 - CASSLAGTGTFSGNTIYF TGTGCCAGCAGCTTGGCCGGGACAGGGACTTTCTCTGGAAACACCATATATTTT